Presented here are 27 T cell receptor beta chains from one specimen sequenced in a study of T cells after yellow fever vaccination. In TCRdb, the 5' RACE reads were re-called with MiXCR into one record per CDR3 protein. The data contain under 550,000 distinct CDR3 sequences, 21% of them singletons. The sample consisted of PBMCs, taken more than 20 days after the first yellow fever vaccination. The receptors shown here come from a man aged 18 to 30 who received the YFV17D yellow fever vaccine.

As DNA, the CDR3 is TGTGCCAGCAGCCAAGATATGGGACTAGCGGGGGAAGAGACCCAGTACTTC. It specifies CASSQDMGLAGEETQYF. The chain couples TRBV4-2 to TRBJ2-5, with TRBD2 matching 14 bases. Looked up from germline, CDR1 is LGHNA and CDR2 is YNFKEQ. CDR3 size: 17 residues. J lost 3 bases, V lost 0 bases, and 3 bases had no gene match.

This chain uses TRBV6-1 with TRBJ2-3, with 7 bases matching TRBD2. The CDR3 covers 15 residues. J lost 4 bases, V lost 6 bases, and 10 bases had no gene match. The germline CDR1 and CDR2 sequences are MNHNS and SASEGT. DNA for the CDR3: TGTGCCAGCAGCCACGACGGGGGAGGGGCAGATACGCAGTATTTT. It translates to CASSHDGGGADTQYF.

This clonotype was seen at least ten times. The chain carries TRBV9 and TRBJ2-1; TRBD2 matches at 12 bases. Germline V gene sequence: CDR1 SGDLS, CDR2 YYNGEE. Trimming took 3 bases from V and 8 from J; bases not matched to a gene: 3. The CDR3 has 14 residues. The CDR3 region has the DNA TGTGCCAGCAGCGGCCGGACTAGCGGGGATGAGCAGTTCTTC. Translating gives CASSGRTSGDEQFF.

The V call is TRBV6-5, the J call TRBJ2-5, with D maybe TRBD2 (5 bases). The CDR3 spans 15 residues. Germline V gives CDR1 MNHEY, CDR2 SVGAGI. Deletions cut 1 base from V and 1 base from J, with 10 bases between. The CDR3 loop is CASSYLRAGQETQYF. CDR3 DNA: TGTGCCAGCAGTTACTTGAGGGCGGGCCAAGAGACCCAGTACTTC.

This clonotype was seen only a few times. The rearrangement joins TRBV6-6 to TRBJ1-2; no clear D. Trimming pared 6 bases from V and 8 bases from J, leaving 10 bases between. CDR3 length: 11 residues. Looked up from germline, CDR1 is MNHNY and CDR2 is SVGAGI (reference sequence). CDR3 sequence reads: CASSQELGYTF. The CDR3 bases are TGTGCCAGCAGCCAGGAGTTAGGCTACACCTTC.

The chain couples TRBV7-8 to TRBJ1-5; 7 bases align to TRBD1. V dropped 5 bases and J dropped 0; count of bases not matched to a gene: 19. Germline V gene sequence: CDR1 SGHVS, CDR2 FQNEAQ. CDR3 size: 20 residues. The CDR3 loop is CASSTAPDPQGTSSNQPQHF. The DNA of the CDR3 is TGTGCCAGCAGCACCGCCCCCGACCCACAGGGGACGAGTAGCAATCAGCCCCAGCATTTT.

The CDR3 DNA follows: TGCGCCAGCAGCCTACAGGGATTGGGGAAGACCCAGTACTTC. It yields the protein CASSLQGLGKTQYF. V is TRBV4-1 and J is TRBJ2-5; the D gene is possibly TRBD1 (6 bases). The V gene's germline CDR1 is MGHRA and CDR2 YSYEKL. The CDR3 runs 14 residues. The V and J ends lost 4 bases and 6 bases respectively, with 15 bases between them.

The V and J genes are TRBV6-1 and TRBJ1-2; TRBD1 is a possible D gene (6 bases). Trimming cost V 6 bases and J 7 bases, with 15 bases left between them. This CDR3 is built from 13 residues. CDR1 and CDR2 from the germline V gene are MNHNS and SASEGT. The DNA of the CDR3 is TGTGCCAGCAGAAACCCAGGGGCGCTTGGCTACACCTTC. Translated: CASRNPGALGYTF.

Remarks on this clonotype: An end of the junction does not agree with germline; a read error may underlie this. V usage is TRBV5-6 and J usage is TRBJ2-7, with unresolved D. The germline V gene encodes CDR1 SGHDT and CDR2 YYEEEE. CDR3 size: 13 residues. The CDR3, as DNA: TGTGCCATCAGCCTCGGGTTCTTCTGCGAGCAGTACTTC. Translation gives CAISLGFFCEQYF. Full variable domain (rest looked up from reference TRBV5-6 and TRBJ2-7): DAGVTQSPTHLIKTRGQQVTLRCSPKSGHDTVSWYQQALGQGPQFIFQYYEEEERQRGNFPDRFSGHQFPNYSSELNVNALLLGDSALYLCAISLGFFCEQYFGPGTRLTVT.

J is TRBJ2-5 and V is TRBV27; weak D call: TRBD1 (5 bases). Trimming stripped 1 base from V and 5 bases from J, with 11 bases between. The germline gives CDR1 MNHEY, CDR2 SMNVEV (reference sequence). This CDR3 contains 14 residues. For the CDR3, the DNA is TGTGCCAGCAGTTTATGGGGCACAGTGGAGACCCAGTACTTC. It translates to CASSLWGTVETQYF.

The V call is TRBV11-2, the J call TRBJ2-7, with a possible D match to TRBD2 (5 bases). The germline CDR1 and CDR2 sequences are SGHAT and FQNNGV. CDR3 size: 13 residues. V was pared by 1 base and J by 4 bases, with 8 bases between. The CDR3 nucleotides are TGTGCCAGCAGCTTAGTTCGGGGATACGAGCAGTACGTC. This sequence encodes CASSLVRGYEQYV.

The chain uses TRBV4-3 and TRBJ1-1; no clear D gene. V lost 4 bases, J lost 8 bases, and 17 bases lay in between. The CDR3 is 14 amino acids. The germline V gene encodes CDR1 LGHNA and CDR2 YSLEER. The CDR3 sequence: CASSRREGGSEAFF. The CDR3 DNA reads TGCGCCAGCAGCCGGCGAGAGGGCGGCAGCGAAGCTTTCTTT.

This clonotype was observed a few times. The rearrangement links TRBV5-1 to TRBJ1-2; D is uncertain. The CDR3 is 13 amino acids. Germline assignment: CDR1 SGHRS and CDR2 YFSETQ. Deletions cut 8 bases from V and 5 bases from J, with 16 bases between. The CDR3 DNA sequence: TGCGCCAGGGTGACTGCCCATCCTTATGGCTACACCTTC. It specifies CARVTAHPYGYTF.

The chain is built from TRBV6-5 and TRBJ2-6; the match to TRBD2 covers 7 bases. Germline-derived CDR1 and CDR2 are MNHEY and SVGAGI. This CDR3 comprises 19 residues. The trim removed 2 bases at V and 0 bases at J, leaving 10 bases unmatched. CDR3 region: CASSYGLAVTSSGANVLTF. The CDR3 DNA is TGTGCCAGCAGTTACGGGCTAGCGGTAACAAGCTCTGGGGCCAACGTCCTGACTTTC.

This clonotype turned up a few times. The CDR3 bases are TGTGCCAGCAGTTTAGTACAGGCCCTACTATATAGCAATCAGCCCCAGCATTTT. Amino acids: CASSLVQALLYSNQPQHF. The V gene is TRBV28, the J gene TRBJ1-5; tentative D call: TRBD1 (5 bases). The length of the CDR3 is 18 residues. CDR1 MDHEN and CDR2 SYDVKM come from the germline V gene. V lost 2 bases to trimming and J lost 0 bases, with 17 bases between them. The full variable domain, completed using reference TRBV28 and TRBJ1-5, is DVKVTQSSRYLVKRTGEKVFLECVQDMDHENMFWYRQDPGLGLRLIYFSYDVKMKEKGDIPEGYSVSREKKERFSLILESASTNQTSMYLCASSLVQALLYSNQPQHFGDGTRLSIL.

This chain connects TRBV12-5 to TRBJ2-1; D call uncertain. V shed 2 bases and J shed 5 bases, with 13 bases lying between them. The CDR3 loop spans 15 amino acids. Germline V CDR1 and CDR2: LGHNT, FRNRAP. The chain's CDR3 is CASGLPRLLDNEQFF. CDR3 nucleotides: TGTGCTAGTGGTTTGCCTCGCCTTCTCGACAATGAGCAGTTCTTC.

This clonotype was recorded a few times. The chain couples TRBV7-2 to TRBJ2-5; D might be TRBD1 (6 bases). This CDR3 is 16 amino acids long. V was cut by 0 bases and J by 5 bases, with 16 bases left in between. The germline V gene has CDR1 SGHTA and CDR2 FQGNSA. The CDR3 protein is CASSLAINRERETQYF. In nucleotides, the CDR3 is TGTGCCAGCAGCTTAGCCATAAACAGGGAACGGGAGACCCAGTACTTC. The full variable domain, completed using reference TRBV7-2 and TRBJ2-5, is GAGVSQSPSNKVTEKGKDVELRCDPISGHTALYWYRQSLGQGLEFLIYFQGNSAPDKSGLPSDRFSAERTGGSVSTLTIQRTQQEDSAVYLCASSLAINRERETQYFGPGTRLLVL.

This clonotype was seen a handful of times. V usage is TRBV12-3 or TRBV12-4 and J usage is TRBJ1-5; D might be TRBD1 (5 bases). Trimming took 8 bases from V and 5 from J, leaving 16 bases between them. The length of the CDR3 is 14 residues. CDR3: CASAVAGLDQPQHF. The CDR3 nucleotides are TGTGCCAGCGCGGTTGCGGGGCTCGATCAGCCCCAGCATTTT.

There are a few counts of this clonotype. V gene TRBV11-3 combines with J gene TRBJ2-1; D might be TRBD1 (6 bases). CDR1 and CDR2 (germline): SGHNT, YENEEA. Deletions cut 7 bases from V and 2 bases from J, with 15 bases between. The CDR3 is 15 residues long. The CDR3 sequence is CASTFLQGTYNEQFF. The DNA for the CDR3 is TGTGCCAGCACCTTTTTACAGGGTACCTACAATGAGCAGTTCTTC.

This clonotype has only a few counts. As DNA, the CDR3 is TGTGCCAGCAGTGAAGCGCTTGATGGTTTCTCCTACAATGAGCAGTTCTTC. It translates to CASSEALDGFSYNEQFF. The rearrangement uses TRBV2 and TRBJ2-1; D is unresolved. In germline, CDR1 is SNHLY, CDR2 FYNNEI. Trimming removed 0 bases from V and 0 bases from J, with 12 bases in between. The CDR3 is made up of 17 amino acids.

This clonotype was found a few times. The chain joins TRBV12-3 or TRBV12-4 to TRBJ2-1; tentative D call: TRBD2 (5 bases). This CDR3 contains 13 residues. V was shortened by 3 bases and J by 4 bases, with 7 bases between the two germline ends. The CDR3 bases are TGTGCCAGCAGTTTCGACTATTACAATGAGCAGTTCTTC. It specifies CASSFDYYNEQFF.

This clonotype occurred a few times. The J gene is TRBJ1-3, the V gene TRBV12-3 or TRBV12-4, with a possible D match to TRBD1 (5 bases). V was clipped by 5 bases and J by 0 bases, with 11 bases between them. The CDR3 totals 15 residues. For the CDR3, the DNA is TGTGCCAGCAGTCCCTCAGGGCACTCTGGAAACACCATATATTTT. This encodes CASSPSGHSGNTIYF.

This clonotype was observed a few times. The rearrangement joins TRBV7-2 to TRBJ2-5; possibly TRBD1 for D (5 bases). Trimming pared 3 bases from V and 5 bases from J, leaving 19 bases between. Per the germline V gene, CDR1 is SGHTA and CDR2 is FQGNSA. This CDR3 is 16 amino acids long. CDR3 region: CASSLQGSSVRETQYF. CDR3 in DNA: TGTGCCAGCAGCTTGCAGGGATCCTCGGTTCGGGAGACCCAGTACTTC.

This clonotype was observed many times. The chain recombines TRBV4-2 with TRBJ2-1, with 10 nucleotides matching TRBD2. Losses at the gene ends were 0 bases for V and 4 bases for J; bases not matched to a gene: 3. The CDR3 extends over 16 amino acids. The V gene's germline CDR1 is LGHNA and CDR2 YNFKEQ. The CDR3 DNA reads TGTGCCAGCAGCCAAGATCCAGCGGGGGGGTACAATGAGCAGTTCTTC. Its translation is CASSQDPAGGYNEQFF.

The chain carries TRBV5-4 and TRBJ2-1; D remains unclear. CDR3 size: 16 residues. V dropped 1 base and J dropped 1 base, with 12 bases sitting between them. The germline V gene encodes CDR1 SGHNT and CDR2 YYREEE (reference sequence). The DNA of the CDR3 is TGTGCCAGCAGCTTGTCCAGTAGGAATTCCTACAATGAGCAGTTCTTC. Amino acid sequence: CASSLSSRNSYNEQFF. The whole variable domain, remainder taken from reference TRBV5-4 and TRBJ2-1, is ETGVTQSPTHLIKTRGQQVTLRCSSQSGHNTVSWYQQALGQGPQFIFQYYREEENGRGNFPPRFSGLQFPNYSSELNVNALELDDSALYLCASSLSSRNSYNEQFFGPGTRLTVL.

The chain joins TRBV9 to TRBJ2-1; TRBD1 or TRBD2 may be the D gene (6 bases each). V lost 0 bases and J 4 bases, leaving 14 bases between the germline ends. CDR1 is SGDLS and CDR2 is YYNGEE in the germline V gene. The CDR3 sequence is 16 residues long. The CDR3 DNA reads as TGTGCCAGCAGCGTAGTGTCGGGGGCCGTTTACAATGAGCAGTTCTTC. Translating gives CASSVVSGAVYNEQFF.

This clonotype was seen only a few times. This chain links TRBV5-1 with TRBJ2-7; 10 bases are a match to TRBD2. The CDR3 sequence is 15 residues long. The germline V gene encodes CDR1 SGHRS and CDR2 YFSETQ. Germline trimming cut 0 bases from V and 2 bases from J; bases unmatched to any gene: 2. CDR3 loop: CASSLDLAGAYEQYF. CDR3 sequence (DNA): TGCGCCAGCAGCTTGGACCTAGCGGGGGCCTACGAGCAGTACTTC. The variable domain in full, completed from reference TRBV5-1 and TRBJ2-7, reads KAGVTQTPRYLIKTRGQQVTLSCSPISGHRSVSWYQQTPGQGLQFLFEYFSETQRNKGNFPGRFSGRQFSNSRSEMNVSTLELGDSALYLCASSLDLAGAYEQYFGPGTRLTVT.